Listed below are T cell receptor beta chains from one sample, sequenced in a study of blood T cell repertoires in COVID-19. Repertoires were generated with immunoSEQ multiplex PCR, while TCRdb's copy carries only in-frame clones and drops some. The sample has more than 85,000 clones, roughly 90% seen once; the top ten hold about 1%. Sequencing input: peripheral blood. These receptors originate from a man aged 60-69 years with acute or convalescent COVID-19. Each CDR3 is given without its conserved first and last residue. D genes are given only for firm matches.

D: NA
V: TRBV3-1/TRBV3-2
J: TRBJ2-1
CDR3: ASSQDKGIDEQF

D: TRBD1
V: TRBV19
J: TRBJ1-2
CDR3: ASSIQGAGGLGYT

D: TRBD2
V: TRBV30
J: TRBJ2-5
CDR3: AWNDMRLATQETQY

D: TRBD1
V: TRBV6-5
J: TRBJ2-7
CDR3: ATERAGTGDYEQY

D: NA
V: TRBV4-2
J: TRBJ2-2
CDR3: ASSQDALVTGELF

D: TRBD1
V: TRBV3-1/TRBV3-2
J: TRBJ1-2
CDR3: ASSPETGYGYT

D: NA
V: TRBV11-3
J: TRBJ2-1
CDR3: ASSFGGNDNEQF

D: NA
V: TRBV24-1
J: TRBJ2-3
CDR3: ATSLGGSSTDTQY

D: TRBD1
V: TRBV9
J: TRBJ1-6
CDR3: ASSVEPGQDRNSPLH

D: TRBD2
V: TRBV19
J: TRBJ2-2
CDR3: ASSTLAGNTGELF

D: NA
V: TRBV6-6
J: TRBJ2-7
CDR3: ASSGLYEQY

D: NA
V: TRBV2
J: TRBJ1-2
CDR3: ASSPSTGRFGYGYT

D: NA
V: TRBV19
J: TRBJ2-1
CDR3: ASSIKQIGEQF

D: NA
V: TRBV4-1
J: TRBJ2-2
CDR3: ASSQDRITGELF

D: TRBD1
V: TRBV19
J: TRBJ1-4
CDR3: ASSLIGQGEKLF

D: NA
V: TRBV28
J: TRBJ1-5
CDR3: ASRDSSSSNQPQH

D: NA
V: TRBV12-3/TRBV12-4
J: TRBJ2-1
CDR3: ASSFEGGYEQF

D: TRBD2
V: TRBV30
J: TRBJ2-1
CDR3: AWSGKRVAGADNEQF

D: NA
V: TRBV6-2/TRBV6-3
J: TRBJ2-5
CDR3: ASSYNRGTQETQY

D: TRBD2
V: TRBV11-2
J: TRBJ2-7
CDR3: ASSLEGGVSSYEQY

D: NA
V: TRBV4-1
J: TRBJ2-1
CDR3: ASSHPPDGSSRYNEQF

D: NA
V: TRBV11-3
J: TRBJ2-7
CDR3: ASSLDSGHHYEQY

D: NA
V: TRBV18
J: TRBJ1-2
CDR3: ASSPAGGGSNYGYT

D: NA
V: TRBV7-2
J: TRBJ1-4
CDR3: ASSSPSPGGTNEKLF

D: NA
V: TRBV28
J: TRBJ2-6
CDR3: ASKGLYHSGANVLT

D: NA
V: TRBV6-4
J: TRBJ1-1
CDR3: AIIYQGNTEAF

D: TRBD1
V: TRBV5-1
J: TRBJ2-5
CDR3: ASSLAGGTGGVETQY

D: TRBD1
V: TRBV5-6
J: TRBJ2-5
CDR3: ASSLVTGGAEETQY

D: NA
V: TRBV4-2
J: TRBJ2-3
CDR3: ASSLGTPGNTDTQY

D: NA
V: TRBV5-1
J: TRBJ1-1
CDR3: ASSLDSQVGEAF

D: TRBD2
V: TRBV4-2
J: TRBJ2-7
CDR3: ASSLGDGTSGRAAYEQY

D: TRBD2
V: TRBV28
J: TRBJ2-2
CDR3: AARTSGNTGELF

D: NA
V: TRBV2
J: TRBJ1-2
CDR3: ASSVEGRSLYGYT

D: NA
V: TRBV7-7
J: TRBJ2-1
CDR3: ASSLYVGGYNEQF

D: NA
V: TRBV7-9
J: TRBJ2-1
CDR3: ASSARDSNNEQF

D: TRBD1
V: TRBV7-9
J: TRBJ2-5
CDR3: ASTPGDRGQETQY

D: NA
V: TRBV7-9
J: TRBJ1-4
CDR3: ASSLVGANEKLF

D: NA
V: TRBV5-1
J: TRBJ2-2
CDR3: ASQSQGTGELF

D: TRBD2
V: TRBV10-3
J: TRBJ2-7
CDR3: AIRTAGDLPEQY

D: NA
V: TRBV29-1
J: TRBJ1-1
CDR3: SVGRWQNTEAF

D: TRBD2
V: TRBV5-4
J: TRBJ2-2
CDR3: ASSLKTSGNTGELF

D: TRBD1
V: TRBV9
J: TRBJ2-7
CDR3: ASSVGQGVYEQY

D: TRBD2
V: TRBV28
J: TRBJ2-1
CDR3: ASSSLAGVGNNEQF

D: NA
V: TRBV3-1/TRBV3-2
J: TRBJ1-5
CDR3: ASSSQDSNQPQH

D: TRBD2
V: TRBV5-5
J: TRBJ2-7
CDR3: ASSLVAGSYEQY

D: TRBD1
V: TRBV29-1
J: TRBJ1-4
CDR3: SVVMGQGGENLF

D: TRBD1
V: TRBV5-1
J: TRBJ2-1
CDR3: ATTTGGAVNEQF

D: NA
V: TRBV7-9
J: TRBJ2-1
CDR3: ASIGLASNEQF

D: TRBD2
V: TRBV10-3
J: TRBJ2-2
CDR3: AIGTSGTTNTGELF

D: NA
V: TRBV2
J: TRBJ2-1
CDR3: ARSTTGTGNEQF

D: NA
V: TRBV6-6
J: TRBJ1-3
CDR3: ASSYSTGGNTIY

D: NA
V: TRBV5-1
J: TRBJ2-1
CDR3: ASRLGGEQF

D: NA
V: TRBV9
J: TRBJ1-1
CDR3: ASSPYMSTEAF